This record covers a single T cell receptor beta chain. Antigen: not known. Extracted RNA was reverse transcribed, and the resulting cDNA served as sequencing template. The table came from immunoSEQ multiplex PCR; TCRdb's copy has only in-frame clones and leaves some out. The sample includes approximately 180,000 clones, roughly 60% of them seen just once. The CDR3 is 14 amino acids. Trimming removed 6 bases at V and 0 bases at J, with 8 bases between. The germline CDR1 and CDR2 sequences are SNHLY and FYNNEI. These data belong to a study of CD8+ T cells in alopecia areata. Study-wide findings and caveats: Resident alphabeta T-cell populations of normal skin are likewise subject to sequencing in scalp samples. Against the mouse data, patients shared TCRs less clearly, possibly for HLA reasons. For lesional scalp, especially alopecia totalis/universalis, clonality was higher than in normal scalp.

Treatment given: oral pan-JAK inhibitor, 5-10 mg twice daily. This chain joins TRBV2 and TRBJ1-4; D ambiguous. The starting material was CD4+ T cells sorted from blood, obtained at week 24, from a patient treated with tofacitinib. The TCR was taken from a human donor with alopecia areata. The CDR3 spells CASRIQSTNEKLFF. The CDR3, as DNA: TGTGCCAGCAGGATACAATCAACTAATGAAAAACTGTTTTTT. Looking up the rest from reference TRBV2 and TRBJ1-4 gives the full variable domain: EPEVTQTPSHQVTQMGQEVILRCVPISNHLYFYWYRQILGQKVEFLVSFYNNEISEKSEIFDDQFSVERPDGSNFTLKIRSTKLEDSAMYFCASRIQSTNEKLFFGSGTQLSVL.